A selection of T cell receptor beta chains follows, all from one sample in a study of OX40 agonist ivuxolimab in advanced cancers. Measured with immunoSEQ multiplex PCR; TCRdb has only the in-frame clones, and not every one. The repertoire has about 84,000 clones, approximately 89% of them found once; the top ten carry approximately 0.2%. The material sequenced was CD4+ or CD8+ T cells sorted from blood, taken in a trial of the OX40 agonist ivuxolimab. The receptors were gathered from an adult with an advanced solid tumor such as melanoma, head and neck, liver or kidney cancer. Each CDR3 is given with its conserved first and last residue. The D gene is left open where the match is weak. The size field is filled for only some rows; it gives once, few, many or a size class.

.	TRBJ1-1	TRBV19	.	CASTRGTNTEAFF	TGTGCCAGTACCCGGGGGACGAACACTGAAGCTTTCTTT
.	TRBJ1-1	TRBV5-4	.	CASSPPTANTEAFF	TGTGCCAGCAGCCCTCCGACAGCGAACACTGAAGCTTTCTTT
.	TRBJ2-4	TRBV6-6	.	CAVGRPKNIQYF	TGTGCCGTCGGGCGGCCCAAAAACATTCAGTACTTC
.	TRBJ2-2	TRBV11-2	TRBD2	CASSSRTGGSGELFF	TGTGCCAGCAGCTCCCGAACGGGCGGGAGTGGCGAGCTGTTTTTT
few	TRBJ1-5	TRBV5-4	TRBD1	CASSWDREKPQHF	TGTGCCAGCAGCTGGGACAGGGAGAAGCCCCAGCATTTT
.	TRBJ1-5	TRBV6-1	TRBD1	CASSEVGTGYSNQPQHF	TGTGCCAGCAGTGAAGTGGGGACAGGGTATAGCAATCAGCCCCAGCATTTT
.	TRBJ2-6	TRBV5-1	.	CASSLGGASGANVLTF	TGCGCCAGCAGCTTGGGAGGAGCCTCTGGGGCCAACGTCCTGACTTTC
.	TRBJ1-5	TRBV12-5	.	CASALREAEQHF	TGTGCTAGTGCCCTTAGAGAGGCAGAGCAGCATTTT
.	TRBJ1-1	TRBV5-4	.	CASSLDSRDEAFF	TGTGCCAGCAGCTTGGATTCTCGGGATGAAGCTTTCTTT
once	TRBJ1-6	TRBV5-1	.	CASSLSTGRGYNSPLHF	TGCGCCAGCAGCCTATCGACAGGCCGTGGGTATAATTCACCCCTCCACTTT
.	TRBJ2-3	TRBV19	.	CASSIDLQGSTDTQYF	TGTGCCAGTAGTATAGATCTTCAGGGCAGCACAGATACGCAGTATTTT
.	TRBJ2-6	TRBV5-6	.	CASSLAGSGANVLTF	TGTGCCAGCAGCTTGGCTGGCTCTGGGGCCAACGTCCTGACTTTC
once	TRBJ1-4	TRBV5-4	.	CASSFYLGRNPTNEKLFF	TGTGCCAGCAGCTTCTATTTAGGCAGGAACCCAACTAATGAAAAACTGTTTTTT
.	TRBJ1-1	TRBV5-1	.	CASRGLNTEAFF	TGCGCCAGCAGGGGCCTGAACACTGAAGCTTTCTTT
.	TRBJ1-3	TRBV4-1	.	CASSQDEGRSGNTIYF	TGCGCCAGCAGCCAAGATGAAGGCAGGTCTGGAAACACCATATATTTT
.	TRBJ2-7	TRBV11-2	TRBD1	CASSLARGFSYEQYF	TGTGCCAGCAGCTTAGCCAGGGGGTTCTCCTACGAGCAGTACTTC
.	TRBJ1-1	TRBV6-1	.	CASIARVVRTEAFF	TGTGCCAGCATAGCCCGGGTTGTAAGGACTGAAGCTTTCTTT
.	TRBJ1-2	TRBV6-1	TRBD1	CASSERGQGAPRLGYTF	TGTGCCAGCAGTGAAAGGGGGCAGGGCGCGCCCAGGCTTGGCTACACCTTC
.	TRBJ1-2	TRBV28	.	CASSGGAPSPGYTF	TGTGCCAGCAGTGGGGGGGCCCCATCCCCAGGCTACACCTTC
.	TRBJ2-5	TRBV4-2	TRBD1	CASSARQGGVMETQYF	TGTGCCAGCAGCGCGAGACAGGGGGGGGTCATGGAGACCCAGTACTTC
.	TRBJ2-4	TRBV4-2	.	CASSQELSQGKNIQYF	TGTGCCAGCAGCCAAGAATTGAGCCAGGGCAAAAACATTCAGTACTTC
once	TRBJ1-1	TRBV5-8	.	CASQFTGLMNTEAFF	TGTGCCAGCCAATTCACAGGGTTGATGAACACTGAAGCTTTCTTT
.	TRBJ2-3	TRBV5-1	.	CASSWDTDTQYF	TGCGCCAGCAGCTGGGACACAGATACGCAGTATTTT